This T cell receptor (beta chain) was obtained from a study of cytomegalovirus exposure and HLA in healthy donors. Study findings and constraints: Whilst most TCR sequences proved rare, a subset of public TCRs occurred across many donors. Among immune exposure information, only CMV serostatus was available. Specificity of a few CMV-associated chains for CMV antigens was verified in vitro.

A multiplex PCR was run with 60 Vbeta primers and 13 Jbeta primers. The repertoire was sequenced with immunoSEQ multiplex PCR; TCRdb's copy has only in-frame clones and lacks some. The table lists 90,000 to 130,000 clones, approximately 83% of them singletons, with about 1.7% in the top ten. Remarks on this clone: Its cognate antigen is unknown.

The CDR3 runs 15 residues. Per germline, CDR1 MNHEY and CDR2 SMNVEV (reference sequence). V trimming: 6 bases; J trimming: 4 bases; junction bases outside the gene matches: 9. The V and J genes are TRBV27 and TRBJ2-5; TRBD1 matches 9 bases. The source material was PBMCs. The receptor comes from a man aged 35 to 55 in good health and CMV-seronegative. CDR3 loop: CASRPYTGGRETQYF. CDR3 DNA sequence: TGTGCCAGCAGGCCATATACAGGGGGCCGAGAGACCCAGTACTTC.